The next 7 T cell receptor beta chains were all read from a single sample in a study of blood T cell repertoires in COVID-19. Assay: immunoSEQ multiplex PCR; the TCRdb copy retains only in-frame clones and omits some. This sample yields roughly 140,000 clones, of which about 84% are seen a single time; 1.5% to 2% belongs to the top ten. Specimen: PBMCs or T cells enriched from blood (not recorded which). The origin of the receptors is a woman aged 18-35 years who had been exposed to COVID-19.

The chain carries TRBV30 and TRBJ1-6; a weak D match, TRBD1 (5 bases). V gave up 0 bases and J gave up 7 bases, with 16 bases separating them. This CDR3 spans 16 amino acids. Germline V gene data show CDR1 as GTSNPN and CDR2 as SVGIG (reference sequence). The chain's CDR3 is CAWSVRQGVSNSPLHF. The CDR3 DNA reads as TGTGCCTGGAGTGTACGTCAAGGGGTCTCGAATTCACCCCTCCACTTT.

V gene TRBV19 combines with J gene TRBJ1-5; 8 bases line up with TRBD1. The germline CDR1 and CDR2 sequences are LNHDA and SQIVND (reference sequence). V shed 8 bases and J 6 bases; nucleotides not matched to a gene: 3. The CDR3 is 12 residues long. CDR3 in DNA: TGTGCCAGTGCTGACAGGGGTCAGCCCCAGCATTTT. This translates into CASADRGQPQHF.

The chain recombines TRBV5-8 with TRBJ1-2, with TRBD1 matching 7 bases. The CDR3 covers 13 residues. Germline CDR1 and CDR2: SGHTS and YDEGEE. With 3 bases clipped from V and 3 bases from J, the junction kept 2 bases outside the gene matches. This chain's CDR3 is CASSWGQYYGYTF. The CDR3 DNA reads TGTGCCAGCAGCTGGGGACAGTACTATGGCTACACCTTC.

V is TRBV3-1 (or the pseudogene TRBV3-2) and J is TRBJ2-1; weak D call: TRBD2 (5 bases). V lost 2 bases and J 8 bases, leaving 10 bases between the germline ends. The length of the CDR3 is 13 residues. Germline values: CDR1 LGHDT, CDR2 YNNKEL (reference sequence). The CDR3 sequence: CASSQRAVDEQFF. CDR3 nucleotides: TGTGCCAGCAGCCAACGAGCGGTAGATGAGCAGTTCTTC.

The CDR3 here is CASSGANQPQHF. The DNA for the CDR3 is TGTGCCAGCTCAGGGGCAAATCAGCCCCAGCATTTT. The chain carries TRBV19 and TRBJ1-5, with a weak D call TRBD1 (6 bases). The CDR3 contains 12 residues. Germline loops: CDR1 LNHDA, CDR2 SQIVND (reference sequence). Trimming took off 9 bases at V and 4 bases at J, with 10 bases between the two ends.

This chain links TRBV2 with TRBJ1-2; 8 bases agree with TRBD1. The germline CDR1 and CDR2 sequences are SNHLY and FYNNEI. V trimming: 5 bases; J trimming: 3 bases; junction bases outside the gene matches: 5. This CDR3 has 14 amino acids. The CDR3 coding sequence is TGTGCCAGCAGTTTACAGGGGGGAGACTATGGCTACACCTTC. It encodes CASSLQGGDYGYTF.

This chain connects TRBV6-1 to TRBJ2-3; TRBD2 agrees at 8 bases. The CDR3 spans 17 residues. Germline trimming cut 2 bases from V and 2 bases from J; bases unmatched to any gene: 9. CDR1 is MNHNS and CDR2 is SASEGT in the germline V gene. The CDR3 loop reads CASSEIGLAGTTDTQYF. CDR3 sequence (DNA): TGTGCCAGCAGTGAAATAGGGCTAGCGGGCACCACAGATACGCAGTATTTT.